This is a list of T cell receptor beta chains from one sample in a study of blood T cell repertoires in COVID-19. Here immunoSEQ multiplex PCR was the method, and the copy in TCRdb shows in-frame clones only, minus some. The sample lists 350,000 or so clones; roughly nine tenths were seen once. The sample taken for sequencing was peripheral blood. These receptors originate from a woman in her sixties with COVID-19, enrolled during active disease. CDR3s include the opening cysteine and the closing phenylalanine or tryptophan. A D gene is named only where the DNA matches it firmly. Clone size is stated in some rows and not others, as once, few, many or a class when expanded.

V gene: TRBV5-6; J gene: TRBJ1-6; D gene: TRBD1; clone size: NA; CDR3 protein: CASSLRPDRGHSPLHF; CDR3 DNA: TGTGCCAGCAGCTTGAGGCCCGACAGGGGGCATTCACCCCTCCACTTT
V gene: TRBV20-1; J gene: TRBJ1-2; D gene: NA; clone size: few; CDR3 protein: CSASGRLANYGYTF; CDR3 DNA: TGCAGTGCTAGTGGGCGGTTAGCTAACTATGGCTACACCTTC
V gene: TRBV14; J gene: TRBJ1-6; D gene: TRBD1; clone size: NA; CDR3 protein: CASSPHRGSPLHF; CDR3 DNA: TGTGCCAGCAGCCCCCACAGGGGGTCACCCCTCCACTTT
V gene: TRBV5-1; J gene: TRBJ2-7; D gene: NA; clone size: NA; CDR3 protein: CASSPDFSYEQYF; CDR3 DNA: TGCGCCAGCAGCCCTGACTTCTCCTACGAGCAGTACTTC
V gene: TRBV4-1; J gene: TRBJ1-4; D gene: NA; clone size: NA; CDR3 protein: CASSQSQGSANEKLFF; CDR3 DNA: TGCGCCAGCAGCCAAAGCCAGGGGAGTGCTAATGAAAAACTGTTTTTT
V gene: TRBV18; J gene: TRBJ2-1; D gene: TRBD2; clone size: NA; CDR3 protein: CASLPGLEMSEQFF; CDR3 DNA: TGTGCCAGCTTACCGGGACTAGAGATGAGTGAGCAGTTCTTC
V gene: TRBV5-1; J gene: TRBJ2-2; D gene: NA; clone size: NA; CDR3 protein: CASSLAGMTGELFF; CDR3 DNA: TGCGCCAGCAGCTTGGCCGGGATGACCGGGGAGCTGTTTTTT
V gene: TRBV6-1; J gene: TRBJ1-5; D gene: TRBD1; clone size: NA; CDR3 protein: CASSDTGGRGNQPQHF; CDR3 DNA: TGTGCCAGCAGTGACACAGGGGGCCGCGGCAATCAGCCCCAGCATTTT
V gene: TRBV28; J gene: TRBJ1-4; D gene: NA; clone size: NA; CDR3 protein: CASRFETYEKLFF; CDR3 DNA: TGTGCCAGCAGATTTGAGACTTATGAAAAACTGTTTTTT
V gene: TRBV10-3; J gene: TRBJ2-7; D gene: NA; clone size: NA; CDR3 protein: CAISVRDPYEQYF; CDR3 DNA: TGTGCCATCAGTGTCAGGGATCCCTACGAGCAGTACTTC
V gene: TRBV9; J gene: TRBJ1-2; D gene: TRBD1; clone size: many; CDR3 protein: CASSVVDRGNYGYTF; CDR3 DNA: TGTGCCAGCAGCGTAGTGGACAGGGGAAACTATGGCTACACCTTC
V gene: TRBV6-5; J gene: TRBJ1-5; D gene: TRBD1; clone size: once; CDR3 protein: CASSLQGDRLPQHF; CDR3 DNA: TGTGCCAGCAGTTTACAGGGGGATAGGCTGCCCCAGCATTTT
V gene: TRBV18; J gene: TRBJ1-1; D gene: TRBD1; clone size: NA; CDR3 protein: CASSSGQGVTEAFF; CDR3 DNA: TGTGCCAGCTCATCGGGACAGGGGGTCACTGAAGCTTTCTTT
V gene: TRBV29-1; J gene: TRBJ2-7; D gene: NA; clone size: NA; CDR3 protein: CSVEYSGNTYEQYF; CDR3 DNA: TGCAGCGTTGAGTATTCAGGAAATACATACGAGCAGTACTTC
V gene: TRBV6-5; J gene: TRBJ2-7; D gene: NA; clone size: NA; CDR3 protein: CASSPLGGGFYEQYF; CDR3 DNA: TGTGCCAGCAGTCCCCTAGGGGGGGGGTTCTACGAGCAGTACTTC
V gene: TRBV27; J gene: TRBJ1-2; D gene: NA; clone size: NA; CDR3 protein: CASTPTASYGYTF; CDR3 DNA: TGTGCCAGCACCCCGACAGCCTCCTATGGCTACACCTTC
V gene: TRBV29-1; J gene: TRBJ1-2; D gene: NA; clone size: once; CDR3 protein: CSAGGAGYGYTF; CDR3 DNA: TGCAGCGCCGGGGGTGCGGGGTATGGCTACACCTTC
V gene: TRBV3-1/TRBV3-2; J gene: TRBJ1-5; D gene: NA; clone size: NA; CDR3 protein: CASSQGARQPQHF; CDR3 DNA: TGTGCCAGCAGCCAGGGGGCACGACAGCCCCAGCATTTT
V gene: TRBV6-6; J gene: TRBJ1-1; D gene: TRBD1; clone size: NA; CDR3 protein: CASRLMGQGAQEAFF; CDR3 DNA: TGTGCCAGCAGGCTAATGGGACAGGGGGCTCAAGAAGCTTTCTTT
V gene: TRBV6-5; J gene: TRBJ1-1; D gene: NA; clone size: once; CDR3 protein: CASILNQGWGTEAFF; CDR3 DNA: TGTGCCAGCATCCTTAATCAGGGGTGGGGCACTGAAGCTTTCTTT
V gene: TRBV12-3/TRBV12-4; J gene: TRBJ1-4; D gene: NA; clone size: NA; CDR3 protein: CASRRQPNEKLFF; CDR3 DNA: TGTGCCAGCAGAAGACAGCCTAATGAAAAACTGTTTTTT
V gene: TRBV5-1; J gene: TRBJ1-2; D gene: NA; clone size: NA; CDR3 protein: CASSYDSSYGYTF; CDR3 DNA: TGCGCCAGCAGCTACGACAGCTCCTATGGCTACACCTTC
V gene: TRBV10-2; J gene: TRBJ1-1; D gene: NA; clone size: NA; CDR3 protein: CASHDARVEAFF; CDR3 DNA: TGCGCCAGCCATGACGCGCGGGTTGAAGCTTTCTTT
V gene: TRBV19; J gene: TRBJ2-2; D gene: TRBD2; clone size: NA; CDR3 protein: CASSIELAGGRNGELFF; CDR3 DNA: TGTGCCAGTAGTATAGAACTAGCGGGGGGCCGTAACGGGGAGCTGTTTTTT
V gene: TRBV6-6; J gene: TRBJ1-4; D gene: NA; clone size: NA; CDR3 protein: CASSHRFGGIATNEKLFF; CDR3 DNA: TGTGCCAGCAGTCACCGCTTCGGGGGGATTGCAACTAATGAAAAACTGTTTTTT
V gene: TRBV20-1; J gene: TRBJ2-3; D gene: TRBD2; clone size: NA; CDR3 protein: CSARERGAEYF; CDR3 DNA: TGCAGTGCTAGAGAGCGGGGGGCGGAGTATTTT
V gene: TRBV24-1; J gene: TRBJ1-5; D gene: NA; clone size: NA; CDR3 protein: CATSDPRVGQPQHF; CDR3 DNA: TGTGCCACCAGTGACCCGCGGGTGGGGCAGCCCCAGCATTTT
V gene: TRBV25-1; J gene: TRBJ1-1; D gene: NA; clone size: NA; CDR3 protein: CASSAPRTANTEAFF; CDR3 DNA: TGTGCCAGCAGTGCCCCGAGGACAGCGAACACTGAAGCTTTCTTT
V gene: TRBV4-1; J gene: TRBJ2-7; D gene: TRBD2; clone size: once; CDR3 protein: CASSLREAGSSYEQYF; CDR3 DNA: TGCGCCAGCAGCCTCCGGGAGGCAGGGAGCTCCTACGAGCAGTACTTC
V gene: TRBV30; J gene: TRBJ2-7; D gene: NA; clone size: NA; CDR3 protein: CAWTPGDYEQYF; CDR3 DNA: TGTGCCTGGACCCCTGGAGATTACGAGCAGTACTTC
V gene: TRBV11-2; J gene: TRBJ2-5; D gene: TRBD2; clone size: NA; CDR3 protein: CASSLGRRGGQETQYF; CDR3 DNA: TGTGCCAGCAGCTTAGGGCGGCGGGGGGGCCAAGAGACCCAGTACTTC
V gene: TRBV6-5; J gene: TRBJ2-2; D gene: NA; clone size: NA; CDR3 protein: CASSYSALNTGELFF; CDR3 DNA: TGTGCCAGCAGTTACTCCGCACTGAACACCGGGGAGCTGTTTTTT
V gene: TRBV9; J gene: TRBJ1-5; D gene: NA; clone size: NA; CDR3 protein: CASSARQNCSNQPQHF; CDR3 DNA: TGTGCCAGCAGCGCAAGACAGAATTGTAGCAATCAGCCCCAGCATTTT
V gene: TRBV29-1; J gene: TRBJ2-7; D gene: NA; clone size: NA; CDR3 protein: CSVDTGNSRYEQYF; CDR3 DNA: TGCAGCGTTGATACAGGGAATTCAAGGTACGAGCAGTACTTC
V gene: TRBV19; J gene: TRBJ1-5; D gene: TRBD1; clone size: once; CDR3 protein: CASRTHRGPQPQHF; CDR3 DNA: TGTGCCAGTAGGACACACAGGGGGCCTCAGCCCCAGCATTTT
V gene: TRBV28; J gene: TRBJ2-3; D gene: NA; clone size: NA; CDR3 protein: CASSFLVPYTQYF; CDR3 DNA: TGTGCCAGCAGTTTTCTCGTCCCCTATACGCAGTATTTT
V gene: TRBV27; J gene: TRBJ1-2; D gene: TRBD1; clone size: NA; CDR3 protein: CASRTTGSGGYTF; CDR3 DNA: TGTGCCAGCAGAACGACAGGGTCTGGTGGCTACACCTTC
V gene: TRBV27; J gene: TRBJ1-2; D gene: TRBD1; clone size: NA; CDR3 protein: CASSGGTVESGYGYTF; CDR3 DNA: TGTGCCAGCAGTGGCGGGACAGTGGAGTCGGGGTATGGCTACACCTTC
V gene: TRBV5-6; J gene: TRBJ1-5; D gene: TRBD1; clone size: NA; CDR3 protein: CASGSAGGGNQPQHF; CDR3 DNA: TGTGCCAGCGGATCAGCAGGGGGCGGCAATCAGCCCCAGCATTTT
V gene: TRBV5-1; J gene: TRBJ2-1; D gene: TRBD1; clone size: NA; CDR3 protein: CASSSRTGSYNEQFF; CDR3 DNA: TGCGCCAGCAGCTCCCGGACAGGGTCCTACAATGAGCAGTTCTTC
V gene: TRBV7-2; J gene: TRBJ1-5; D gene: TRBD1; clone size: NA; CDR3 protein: CASSYRDSTNSNQPQHF; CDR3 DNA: TGTGCCAGCAGCTATAGGGACAGCACCAATAGCAATCAGCCCCAGCATTTT
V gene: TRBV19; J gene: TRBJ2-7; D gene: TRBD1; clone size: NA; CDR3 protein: CASSPGTGGRSYEQYF; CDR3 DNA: TGTGCCAGTAGTCCCGGGACAGGGGGCCGGTCCTACGAGCAGTACTTC
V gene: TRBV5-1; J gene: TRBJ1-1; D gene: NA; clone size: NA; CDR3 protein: CASSYNDDGWSTEAFF; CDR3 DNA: TGCGCCAGCAGTTACAACGATGACGGGTGGAGCACTGAAGCTTTCTTT
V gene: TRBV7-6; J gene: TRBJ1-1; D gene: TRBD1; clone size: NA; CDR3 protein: CASSEPGQVNTEAFF; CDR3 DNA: TGTGCCAGCAGCGAACCGGGACAGGTGAACACTGAAGCTTTCTTT
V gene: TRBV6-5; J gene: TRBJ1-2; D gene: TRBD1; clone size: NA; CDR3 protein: CASSYLGTAAYGYTF; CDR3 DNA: TGTGCCAGCAGTTACCTTGGGACAGCCGCCTATGGCTACACCTTC
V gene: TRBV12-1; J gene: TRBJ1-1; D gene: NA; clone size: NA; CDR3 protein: CASSGTWGQEGAFF; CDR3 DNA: TGTGCCAGCAGCGGAACATGGGGGCAAGAAGGAGCTTTCTTT
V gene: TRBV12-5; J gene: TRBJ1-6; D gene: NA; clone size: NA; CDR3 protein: CASASYIRGSTPLHF; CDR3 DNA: TGTGCTAGTGCCTCATACATAAGGGGGTCGACACCCCTCCACTTT
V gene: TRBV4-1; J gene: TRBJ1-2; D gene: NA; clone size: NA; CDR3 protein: CASSQDELVRGLYGYTF; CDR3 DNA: TGCGCCAGCAGCCAAGATGAATTGGTCAGGGGCCTCTATGGCTACACCTTC